The source of this T cell receptor (beta chain) is a study of cytomegalovirus exposure and HLA in healthy donors. Study summary: From 170 million or so T cells, an earlier analysis saw 120 million or so unique TCR beta sequences.

Primers for the PCR totalled 60 Vbeta and 13 Jbeta. Here immunoSEQ multiplex PCR was the method, and the copy in TCRdb shows in-frame clones only, minus some. The repertoire holds roughly 34,000 clones, with 55% to 80% as singletons. All the people who gave samples were healthy bone marrow donors. J gave up 3 bases and V 2 bases, and 10 bases lay outside the gene matches. CDR1 SQVTM and CDR2 ANQGSEA come from the germline V gene. This CDR3 has 15 residues. Details on this clone: The antigen is not known.

The study, taken as a whole, reports: Later analysis demonstrated an association between a missense DCLRE1C variant and TCR beta V- and J-gene trimming.

The genes are TRBV29-1 and TRBJ2-7; 7 nucleotides line up with TRBD1. The specimen was PBMCs. The clonotype was recovered from a middle-aged man in good health and CMV-seropositive. CDR3 nucleotides: TGCAGCGTTGAAAGAGGGCCAGGGGGTAGCTACGAGCAGTACTTC. It translates to CSVERGPGGSYEQYF.